This is a list of T cell receptor beta chains from one sample in a study of CD8+CD57+ T cells in acquired aplastic anemia. One entry per CDR3 protein results from TCRdb running MiXCR on the reads. The data show 150,000 to 200,000 distinct CDR3 sequences, around 52% seen once. The sequencing input was sorted CD4+, CD8+, or CD8+CD57+ T cells (not recorded which) from PBMCs. Receptors originate from a human donor with aplastic anemia. CDR3s include the opening cysteine and the closing phenylalanine or tryptophan. A D gene is named only where the DNA matches it firmly. Clone size is stated in some rows and not others, as once, few, many or a class when expanded.

d_call clone_size j_call v_call cdr3_aa cdr3_nt
TRBD2 . TRBJ2-7 TRBV20-1 CSAGTSGAYEQYF TGCAGTGCAGGGACTAGCGGGGCCTACGAGCAGTACTTC
. few TRBJ1-5 TRBV19 CASSRRSNQPQHF TGTGCCAGTAGTAGAAGGAGCAATCAGCCCCAGCATTTT
. . TRBJ1-2 TRBV7-2 CASSLRSGYTF TGTGCCAGCAGCCTAAGGAGTGGCTACACCTTC
. many TRBJ1-2 TRBV19 CASGYSNYGYTF TGTGCCTCCGGATACTCTAACTATGGCTACACCTTC
. many TRBJ2-1 TRBV12-3/TRBV12-4 CASSINEQFF TGTGCCAGCAGCATCAATGAGCAGTTCTTC
. many TRBJ2-7 TRBV20-1 CSAPDTGGTEQYF TGCAGTGCTCCTGACACTGGGGGGACCGAGCAGTACTTC
TRBD1 . TRBJ1-2 TRBV10-3 CAISPRDRGYGYTF TGTGCCATCAGCCCACGGGACAGGGGTTATGGCTACACCTTC
. many TRBJ2-1 TRBV12-3/TRBV12-4 CASRTSSYNEQFF TGTGCCAGCAGGACCAGCTCCTACAATGAGCAGTTCTTC
. many TRBJ2-7 TRBV6-5 CASSYPEGEQYF TGTGCCAGCAGTTACCCCGAGGGAGAGCAGTACTTC
. few TRBJ1-1 TRBV29-1 CSSINTEAFF TGCAGCTCCATAAACACTGAAGCTTTCTTT
TRBD2 . TRBJ2-3 TRBV2 CASSPSGGREDTQYF TGTGCCAGCAGCCCTAGCGGGGGCCGAGAAGATACGCAGTATTTT
TRBD2 . TRBJ2-3 TRBV24-1 CATRTTSGRTDTQYF TGTGCCACCAGGACAACTAGCGGGAGGACAGATACGCAGTATTTT
. many TRBJ1-2 TRBV5-1 CASSLEADYGYTF TGCGCCAGCAGCTTGGAGGCGGACTATGGCTACACCTTC
. . TRBJ1-1 TRBV18 CASSPSAGVTYTEAFF TGTGCCAGCTCACCAAGTGCAGGGGTCACGTACACTGAAGCTTTCTTT
. . TRBJ1-3 TRBV11-2 CASSSTLGASSGNTIYF TGTGCCAGCAGCTCGACCCTCGGGGCGAGCTCTGGAAACACCATATATTTT
. many TRBJ2-1 TRBV6-5 CASSYSFRNYNEQFF TGTGCCAGCAGTTACTCCTTCCGCAACTACAATGAGCAGTTCTTC
TRBD1 . TRBJ1-4 TRBV29-1 CSVSPGTGKEKLFF TGCAGCGTTTCGCCCGGGACAGGGAAGGAAAAACTGTTTTTT
TRBD2 few TRBJ2-7 TRBV20-1 CSASTSGYEQYF TGCAGTGCTAGTACTAGCGGGTACGAGCAGTACTTC
TRBD1 many TRBJ1-2 TRBV5-1 CASSLWGQGANDYGYTF TGCGCCAGCAGCTTGTGGGGACAGGGGGCGAATGACTATGGCTACACCTTC
TRBD1 many TRBJ2-5 TRBV11-3 CASSPSTGGKETQYF TGTGCCAGCAGCCCTTCGACAGGGGGAAAAGAGACCCAGTACTTC
TRBD1 few TRBJ2-5 TRBV10-3 CATGPGQGRETQYF TGTGCCACCGGGCCGGGACAGGGGCGAGAGACCCAGTACTTC
TRBD2 once TRBJ2-7 TRBV19 CASSPSSGTRREQYF TGTGCCAGTAGTCCGAGCTCCGGGACTAGGAGGGAGCAGTACTTC
. many TRBJ1-1 TRBV7-2 CASSLGVGELVLDTEAFF TGTGCCAGCAGCTTAGGTGTCGGGGAATTGGTTTTGGACACTGAAGCTTTCTTT
. . TRBJ2-1 TRBV20-1 CSAREAGAGEQFF TGCAGTGCTAGAGAGGCAGGGGCGGGGGAGCAGTTCTTC
TRBD1 . TRBJ2-7 TRBV7-2 CASSPRQGYEQYF TGTGCCAGCAGCCCAAGACAGGGCTACGAGCAGTACTTC
TRBD2 many TRBJ2-1 TRBV20-1 CSARDLAGDDPKVYNEQFF TGCAGTGCTAGAGATCTTGCGGGAGACGACCCCAAAGTATACAATGAGCAGTTCTTC
. few TRBJ1-1 TRBV27 CASSFLLGTEAFF TGTGCCAGCAGTTTCCTACTCGGCACTGAAGCTTTCTTT